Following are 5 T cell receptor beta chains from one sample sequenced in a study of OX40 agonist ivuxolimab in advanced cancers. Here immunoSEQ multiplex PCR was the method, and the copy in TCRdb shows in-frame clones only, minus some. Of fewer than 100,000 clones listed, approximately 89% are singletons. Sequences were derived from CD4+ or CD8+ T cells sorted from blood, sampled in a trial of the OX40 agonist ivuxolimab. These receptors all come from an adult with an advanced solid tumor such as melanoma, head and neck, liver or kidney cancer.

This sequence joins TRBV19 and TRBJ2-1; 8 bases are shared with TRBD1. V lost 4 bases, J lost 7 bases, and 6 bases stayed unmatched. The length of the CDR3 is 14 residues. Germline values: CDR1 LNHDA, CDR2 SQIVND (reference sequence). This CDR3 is CASSTRQGRNEQFF. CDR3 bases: TGTGCCAGTAGTACCCGACAGGGGAGGAATGAGCAGTTCTTC.

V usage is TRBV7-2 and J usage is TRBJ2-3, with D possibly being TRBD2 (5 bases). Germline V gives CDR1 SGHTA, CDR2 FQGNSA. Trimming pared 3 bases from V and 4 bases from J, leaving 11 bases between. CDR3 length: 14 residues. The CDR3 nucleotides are TGTGCCAGCAGCTTGCGACTAATGCCAGATACGCAGTATTTT. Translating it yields CASSLRLMPDTQYF.

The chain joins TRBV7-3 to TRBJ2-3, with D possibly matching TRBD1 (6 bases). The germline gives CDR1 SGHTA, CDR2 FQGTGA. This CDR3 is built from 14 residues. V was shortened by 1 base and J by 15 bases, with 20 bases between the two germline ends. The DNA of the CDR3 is TGTGCCAGCAGCTTAAAACAGGAGGTGGGGGCTCAATATTTT. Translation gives CASSLKQEVGAQYF.

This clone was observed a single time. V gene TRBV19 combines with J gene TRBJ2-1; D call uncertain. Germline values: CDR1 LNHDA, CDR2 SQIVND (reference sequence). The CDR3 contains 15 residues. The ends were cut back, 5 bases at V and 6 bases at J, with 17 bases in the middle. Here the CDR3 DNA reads TGTGCCAGTAGTCCGCGAACCTCACGAGTCAATGAGCAGTTCTTC. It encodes CASSPRTSRVNEQFF.

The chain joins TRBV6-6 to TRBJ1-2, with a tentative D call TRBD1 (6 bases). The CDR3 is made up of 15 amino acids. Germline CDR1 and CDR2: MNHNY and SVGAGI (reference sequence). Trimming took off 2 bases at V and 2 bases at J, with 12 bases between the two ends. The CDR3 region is CASSYPKGGNYGYTF. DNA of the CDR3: TGTGCCAGCAGTTACCCCAAGGGGGGGAACTATGGCTACACCTTC.